This is a list of T cell receptor beta chains from one sample in a study of T cell repertoires in cytomegalovirus infection. TCRdb called the reads again in MiXCR, with one record for every CDR3 protein. The table shows tens of thousands of distinct CDR3 sequences, with 4% occurring only once. Sequenced: PBMCs. These receptor sequences come from a human donor in good health (CMV status not recorded). Some clones in this sample may be carry-over from other donors' samples. Both conserved end residues are part of each CDR3. The order of the fields is CDR3 length, D gene, V gene, J gene, clone size, CDR3 DNA, CDR3 protein. D genes are given only for firm matches. Clone size is not always given. Where it is, it says once, few, many or a class for expanded clones.

length: 18; D: NA; V: TRBV7-2; J: TRBJ2-5; size: many; DNA: TGTGCCAGCAGCTTAGCACCGGGACGGTGGGGGAGAGGAGAGACCCAGTACTTC; CDR3: CASSLAPGRWGRGETQYF
length: 14; D: NA; V: TRBV7-3; J: TRBJ1-6; size: many; DNA: TGTGCCAGCAGCTTACGTACAGCCAATTCACCCCTCCACTTT; CDR3: CASSLRTANSPLHF
length: 14; D: NA; V: TRBV11-2; J: TRBJ1-1; size: many; DNA: TGTGCCAGCAGCTTAATTGGGGGAGGGACTGAAGCTTTCTTT; CDR3: CASSLIGGGTEAFF
length: 14; D: NA; V: TRBV6-1; J: TRBJ2-3; size: many; DNA: TGTGCCAGCAGTGGGAGGGGCGCATTGGATACGCAGTATTTT; CDR3: CASSGRGALDTQYF
length: 16; D: NA; V: TRBV7-2; J: TRBJ1-6; size: many; DNA: TGTGCCAGCAGCTTAGCACCAACAGGGAAGGGATCACCCCTCCACTTT; CDR3: CASSLAPTGKGSPLHF
length: 16; D: TRBD2; V: TRBV7-8; J: TRBJ2-7; size: many; DNA: TGTGCCAGCAGCTTAGGGGGACTAGCGGGAGTGGGAGAGCAGTACTTC; CDR3: CASSLGGLAGVGEQYF
length: 12; D: NA; V: TRBV7-2; J: TRBJ2-7; size: many; DNA: TGTGCCAGCAGCCCTAATACCTACGAGCAGTACTTC; CDR3: CASSPNTYEQYF
length: 14; D: NA; V: TRBV6-1; J: TRBJ1-5; size: many; DNA: TGTGCCAGCACCCCACCGGGGTTCAATCAGCCCCAGCATTTT; CDR3: CASTPPGFNQPQHF
length: 14; D: NA; V: TRBV7-2; J: TRBJ2-2; size: many; DNA: TGTGCCAGCAGCTTAAGTGGTGGAGTGAGGGAGCTGTTTTTT; CDR3: CASSLSGGVRELFF
length: 14; D: TRBD1; V: TRBV7-2; J: TRBJ1-1; size: many; DNA: TGTGCCAGCAGCTTGACAGGGATTCACACTGAAGCTTTCTTT; CDR3: CASSLTGIHTEAFF
length: 15; D: TRBD2; V: TRBV7-2; J: TRBJ2-7; size: many; DNA: TGTGCCAGCAGACGACTAGCGGTTGGGGGGTCCGAGCAGTACTTC; CDR3: CASRRLAVGGSEQYF
length: 14; D: NA; V: TRBV7-9; J: TRBJ2-5; size: many; DNA: TGTGCCAGCAGCTTGTTCAGGGCCGGAGAGACCCAGTACTTC; CDR3: CASSLFRAGETQYF
length: 14; D: TRBD1; V: TRBV7-2; J: TRBJ1-2; size: many; DNA: TGTGCCAGCAGTCCGGGACAGGGGGACTATGGCTACACCTTC; CDR3: CASSPGQGDYGYTF
length: 14; D: NA; V: TRBV7-9; J: TRBJ2-1; size: many; DNA: TGTGCCAGCAGCTTAGCGGGACCTTCAAATGAGCAGTTCTTC; CDR3: CASSLAGPSNEQFF
length: 14; D: TRBD1; V: TRBV7-2; J: TRBJ1-5; size: many; DNA: TGTGCCAGCAGCTGGAGGACAGGGCCTCAGCCCCAGCATTTT; CDR3: CASSWRTGPQPQHF
length: 15; D: NA; V: TRBV28; J: TRBJ1-2; size: many; DNA: TGTGCCAGCAGTCCAACCGGGCCCGCAAGCGATGGCTACACCTTC; CDR3: CASSPTGPASDGYTF
length: 13; D: NA; V: TRBV28; J: TRBJ2-3; size: many; DNA: TGTGCCAGCAGTTCCCAGGGCACAGATACGCAGTATTTT; CDR3: CASSSQGTDTQYF
length: 13; D: NA; V: TRBV28; J: TRBJ2-7; size: many; DNA: TGTGCCAGCAGGAGGTTGCGACCCTACGAGCAGTACTTC; CDR3: CASRRLRPYEQYF
length: 13; D: NA; V: TRBV29-1; J: TRBJ2-3; size: many; DNA: TGCAGCGTTGGTTCCGCCGGCACAGATACGCAGTATTTT; CDR3: CSVGSAGTDTQYF
length: 15; D: TRBD1; V: TRBV20-1; J: TRBJ2-7; size: many; DNA: TGCAGTGCTAGAAGGCCCCAGGGGACAGTCTACGAGCAGTACTTC; CDR3: CSARRPQGTVYEQYF
length: 15; D: NA; V: TRBV9; J: TRBJ1-4; size: few; DNA: TGTGCCAGCAGCCCCAACTTAGGGGGGAATGAAAAACTGTTTTTT; CDR3: CASSPNLGGNEKLFF
length: 13; D: NA; V: TRBV11-1; J: TRBJ1-2; size: many; DNA: TGTGCCAGCAGCTTAGCCGGGACAACTGGCTACACCTTC; CDR3: CASSLAGTTGYTF
length: 13; D: TRBD1; V: TRBV7-2; J: TRBJ1-1; size: many; DNA: TGTGCCAGCAGCTTAGCAGGGGGCGGGACTGCTTTCTTT; CDR3: CASSLAGGGTAFF
length: 14; D: NA; V: TRBV7-2; J: TRBJ1-1; size: many; DNA: TGTGCCAGCAGCTTCGACGGGTCCGGCACTGAAGCTTTCTTT; CDR3: CASSFDGSGTEAFF
length: 14; D: NA; V: TRBV2; J: TRBJ2-3; size: many; DNA: TGTGCCAGCAGTCTTGGGTCGGGCCCAGATACGCAGTATTTT; CDR3: CASSLGSGPDTQYF
length: 17; D: TRBD2; V: TRBV5-4; J: TRBJ2-2; size: many; DNA: TGTGCCAGCAGCTCCGGGGGAGGCGGGGGGCGGACCGGGGAGCTGTTTTTT; CDR3: CASSSGGGGGRTGELFF
length: 17; D: NA; V: TRBV12-3/TRBV12-4; J: TRBJ2-2; size: few; DNA: TGTGCCAGCAGTTTTGAGGGGGGAATGACGAACACCGGGGAGCTGTTTTTT; CDR3: CASSFEGGMTNTGELFF
length: 9; D: NA; V: TRBV2; J: TRBJ1-2; size: many; DNA: TGTGCCAGCAGAAGTTCGTACACCTTC; CDR3: CASRSSYTF
length: 16; D: NA; V: TRBV5-5; J: TRBJ2-3; size: many; DNA: TGTGCCAGCAGCTTGAGGAGTAGCGGAACCACAGATACGCAGTATTTT; CDR3: CASSLRSSGTTDTQYF
length: 11; D: NA; V: TRBV6-5; J: TRBJ1-3; size: many; DNA: TGTGCCAGCTTGGAGGGAAACACCATATATTTT; CDR3: CASLEGNTIYF
length: 13; D: NA; V: TRBV2; J: TRBJ1-1; size: NA; DNA: TGTGCCAGCGTCCGGGACGGTAACACTGAAGCTTTCTTT; CDR3: CASVRDGNTEAFF
length: 14; D: TRBD2; V: TRBV28; J: TRBJ2-5; size: few; DNA: TGTGCCAGCAGGCCGCTAGCGGTCCAAGAGACCCAGTACTTC; CDR3: CASRPLAVQETQYF
length: 14; D: NA; V: TRBV6-1; J: TRBJ2-7; size: many; DNA: TGTGCCAGCAGTGAATTCGACCGCTCCTACGAGCAGTACTTC; CDR3: CASSEFDRSYEQYF
length: 15; D: TRBD2; V: TRBV28; J: TRBJ2-5; size: many; DNA: TGTGCCAGCAGTTTACCTAGCGGACTCCAAGAGACCCAGTACTTC; CDR3: CASSLPSGLQETQYF
length: 15; D: NA; V: TRBV7-2; J: TRBJ2-1; size: many; DNA: TGTGCCAGCAGCTTTAGACAGAGCTCCTACAATGAGCAGTTCTTC; CDR3: CASSFRQSSYNEQFF
length: 18; D: NA; V: TRBV6-5; J: TRBJ1-2; size: many; DNA: TGTGCCAGCAGTTACTCGAGGATCCAGGGATCCCCAAACTATGGCTACACCTTC; CDR3: CASSYSRIQGSPNYGYTF
length: 17; D: TRBD2; V: TRBV7-2; J: TRBJ2-3; size: many; DNA: TGTGCCAGCAGCCTGAGACTAGCGGGAGGGCGGGCAGATACGCAGTATTTT; CDR3: CASSLRLAGGRADTQYF
length: 11; D: NA; V: TRBV28; J: TRBJ1-5; size: many; DNA: TGTGCCAGCAGTACCCTCCAGCCCCAGCATTTT; CDR3: CASSTLQPQHF
length: 14; D: NA; V: TRBV11-1; J: TRBJ1-2; size: many; DNA: TGTGCCAGCAGCTACAAAGGGACCGCTTATGGCTACACCTTC; CDR3: CASSYKGTAYGYTF
length: 14; D: NA; V: TRBV7-2; J: TRBJ2-7; size: many; DNA: TGTGCCAGCACCATTTCTGGGGTCGGGAACGAGCAGTACTTC; CDR3: CASTISGVGNEQYF
length: 15; D: NA; V: TRBV7-8; J: TRBJ2-3; size: many; DNA: TGTGCCAGCAGCGCCATCCGAGGGCGGGGAGATACGCAGTATTTT; CDR3: CASSAIRGRGDTQYF
length: 16; D: TRBD1; V: TRBV6-1; J: TRBJ2-2; size: many; DNA: TGTGCCAGCAGTGGGTCGGACAGGGGGCGCGCCGGGGAGCTGTTTTTT; CDR3: CASSGSDRGRAGELFF
length: 16; D: TRBD1; V: TRBV7-8; J: TRBJ1-6; size: NA; DNA: TGTGCCAGCAGCTTAGCCCCGACAGGGGTGGGGTCACCCCTCCACTTT; CDR3: CASSLAPTGVGSPLHF
length: 14; D: NA; V: TRBV28; J: TRBJ2-7; size: many; DNA: TGTGCCAGCAATTATGACCTTAGGGGTGGGGAGCAGTACTTC; CDR3: CASNYDLRGGEQYF
length: 13; D: NA; V: TRBV7-2; J: TRBJ1-2; size: many; DNA: TGTGCCAGCAGCTGGACCACAGGTTTTGGCTACACCTTC; CDR3: CASSWTTGFGYTF
length: 14; D: NA; V: TRBV29-1; J: TRBJ2-5; size: many; DNA: TGCAGCGTTGAAGATCGGGGAAGCTTTGAGACCCAGTACTTC; CDR3: CSVEDRGSFETQYF
length: 13; D: NA; V: TRBV5-1; J: TRBJ1-2; size: many; DNA: TGCGCCAGCAGCTTGGACAATAACTATGGCTACACCTTC; CDR3: CASSLDNNYGYTF
length: 16; D: TRBD2; V: TRBV7-8; J: TRBJ2-7; size: many; DNA: TGTGCCAGCAGCTTGGCCGGGACTAGCGTCTCCTACGAGCAGTACTTC; CDR3: CASSLAGTSVSYEQYF
length: 15; D: TRBD1; V: TRBV20-1; J: TRBJ1-1; size: many; DNA: TGCAGTGCTAATAACCGGGACAGGGTAGTCACTGAAGCTTTCTTT; CDR3: CSANNRDRVVTEAFF
length: 16; D: NA; V: TRBV20-1; J: TRBJ1-5; size: many; DNA: TGCAGTGCTAGAGAAACTCAGGGTTTAGGCAATCAGCCCCAGCATTTT; CDR3: CSARETQGLGNQPQHF
length: 14; D: TRBD1; V: TRBV7-9; J: TRBJ2-1; size: many; DNA: TGTGCCAGCAGCTCATGGACAGGAACCAATGAGCAGTTCTTC; CDR3: CASSSWTGTNEQFF
length: 14; D: NA; V: TRBV7-8; J: TRBJ1-6; size: many; DNA: TGTGCCAGCAGCTCCCTTCACACAAATTCACCCCTCCACTTT; CDR3: CASSSLHTNSPLHF
length: 13; D: NA; V: TRBV12-3/TRBV12-4; J: TRBJ1-6; size: many; DNA: TGTGCCAGCAGCCCTAGGACGAATTCACCCCTCCACTTT; CDR3: CASSPRTNSPLHF
length: 15; D: NA; V: TRBV5-1; J: TRBJ2-3; size: many; DNA: TGCGCCAGCAGCTTGGGGCTAGCTCACACAGATACGCAGTATTTT; CDR3: CASSLGLAHTDTQYF
length: 15; D: NA; V: TRBV7-2; J: TRBJ2-3; size: many; DNA: TGTGCCAGCAGCAAGACCGGGAACCACTACGATACGCAGTATTTT; CDR3: CASSKTGNHYDTQYF
length: 16; D: TRBD1; V: TRBV7-6; J: TRBJ1-1; size: many; DNA: TGTGCCAGCAGCCAAGGACAGGGCCAGCGGGGCACTGAAGCTTTCTTT; CDR3: CASSQGQGQRGTEAFF
length: 14; D: NA; V: TRBV4-1; J: TRBJ2-6; size: many; DNA: TGCGCCAGCAGCCTACCCTCTGGGGCCAACGTCCTGACTTTC; CDR3: CASSLPSGANVLTF
length: 15; D: NA; V: TRBV4-1; J: TRBJ2-2; size: many; DNA: TGCGCCAGCAGCCAAGACTGGCCGAACACCGGGGAGCTGTTTTTT; CDR3: CASSQDWPNTGELFF
length: 16; D: TRBD2; V: TRBV7-2; J: TRBJ2-3; size: few; DNA: TGTGCCAGCAGCCAAAGGAGGCGGGGGAACACAGATACGCAGTATTTT; CDR3: CASSQRRRGNTDTQYF